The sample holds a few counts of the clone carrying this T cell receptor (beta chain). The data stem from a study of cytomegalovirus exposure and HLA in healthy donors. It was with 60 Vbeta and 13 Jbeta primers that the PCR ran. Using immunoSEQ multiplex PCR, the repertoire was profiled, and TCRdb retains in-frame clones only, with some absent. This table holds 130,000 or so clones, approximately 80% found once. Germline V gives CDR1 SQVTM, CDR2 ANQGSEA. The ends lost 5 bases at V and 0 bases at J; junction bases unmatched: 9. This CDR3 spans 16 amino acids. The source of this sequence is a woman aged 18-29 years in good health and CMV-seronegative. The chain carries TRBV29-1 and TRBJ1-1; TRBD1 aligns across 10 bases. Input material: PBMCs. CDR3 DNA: TGCAGCGTTTACATCGGGACAGGGGCCCTGAACACTGAAGCTTTCTTT. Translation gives CSVYIGTGALNTEAFF.